The clone carrying this TCR beta chain was picked up many times. Its specificity is not known. The data stem from a study of T cell repertoires in cytomegalovirus infection. Study background: In public TCR beta signatures, there were indications of both CMV infection and matching HLA type.

Findings of the study overall: Predominance within the ex vivo response was attributable to HLA-C-restricted CMV-specific TCR beta clonotypes.

TCRdb analysed the reads with MiXCR anew, one entry per CDR3 protein. The sample lists roughly 69,000 distinct CDR3 sequences; 20% were seen once. The CDR3 runs 18 residues. V gave up 5 bases and J gave up 10 bases; unmatched junction bases: 21. The germline V gene has CDR1 MNHEY and CDR2 SVGEGT. This TCR derives from a human donor in good health (CMV status not recorded). Some clones in this sample may be carry-over from other donors' samples. The chain recombines TRBV6-2 or TRBV6-3 with TRBJ2-1, with 9 bases matching TRBD2. Sequencing used CD8+ T cells from cultured PBMCs, obtained from culture after CMV antigen stimulation. Here the CDR3 reads CASSTRGAGGKRGSEQFF. CDR3 bases: TGTGCCAGCAGTACAAGGGGAGCGGGGGGAAAAAGGGGATCGGAGCAGTTCTTC.